Listed below are T cell receptor beta chains from one sample, sequenced in a study of T-cell reconstitution after alpha-beta-depleted transplantation in children. One entry per CDR3 protein, called by TCRdb with MiXCR from the PCR reads. This repertoire shows 450,000 to 550,000 distinct CDR3 sequences, about an eighth found once; its top ten account for roughly 15%. This sample comprised PBMCs, mostly from graft donor cells, obtained 180 days after TCRalphabeta/CD19-depleted stem cell transplant. The source is a female patient between 2 and 15 years old who had a stem cell transplant for aplastic anemia, so the T cells may come from the graft donor. Each CDR3 is given with its conserved first and last residue. A D gene is named only where the DNA matches it firmly. Clone size is stated in some rows and not others, as once, few, many or a class when expanded.

v_gene,abundance,d_gene,j_gene,CDR3aa,CDR3nt
TRBV20-1,NA,TRBD2,TRBJ2-7,CSARDQGGTSGYEQYF,TGCAGTGCTAGAGATCAGGGGGGGACTAGCGGCTACGAGCAGTACTTC
TRBV20-1,NA,NA,TRBJ1-1,CSARGLLAQANTEAFF,TGCAGTGCTAGAGGGTTATTGGCCCAAGCAAACACTGAAGCTTTCTTT
TRBV6-5,NA,TRBD2,TRBJ2-6,CASSYGGGTGANVLTF,TGTGCCAGCAGTTACGGGGGGGGGACTGGGGCCAACGTCCTGACTTTC
TRBV28,few,TRBD1,TRBJ2-3,CASPPGGQGTDTQYF,TGTGCCAGCCCCCCGGGTGGACAGGGTACAGATACGCAGTATTTT
TRBV20-1,NA,NA,TRBJ1-5,CSAPPGGGQPQHF,TGCAGTGCCCCCCCGGGAGGAGGCCAGCCCCAGCATTTT
TRBV18,NA,TRBD1,TRBJ1-5,CASSARGGQLNQPQHF,TGTGCCAGCTCAGCTAGGGGGGGACAGCTCAATCAGCCCCAGCATTTT
TRBV4-2,few,TRBD1,TRBJ2-6,CASSPSQGAGANVLTF,TGTGCCAGCAGCCCTTCACAGGGGGCCGGGGCCAACGTCCTGACTTTC
TRBV6-5,NA,TRBD1,TRBJ1-1,CASSGTGLNTEAFF,TGTGCCAGTTCCGGGACAGGGTTGAACACTGAAGCTTTCTTT
TRBV27,few,TRBD1,TRBJ1-5,CASSLRMPGQGFQPQHF,TGTGCCAGCAGTTTACGGATGCCGGGACAGGGGTTTCAGCCCCAGCATTTT
TRBV7-3,few,TRBD1,TRBJ2-1,CASSKDRGNIEQFF,TGTGCCAGCAGCAAGGACAGGGGCAACATTGAGCAGTTCTTC
TRBV2,NA,TRBD1,TRBJ1-4,CASSGQGGLNEKLFF,TGTGCCAGCAGTGGACAGGGCGGGCTGAATGAAAAACTGTTTTTT
TRBV30,few,NA,TRBJ2-7,CAWRAGRRYEQYF,TGTGCCTGGAGGGCAGGGCGGCGCTACGAGCAGTACTTC
TRBV7-2,NA,TRBD1,TRBJ1-2,CASRFGTGYGYTF,TGTGCCAGCAGGTTTGGGACAGGATATGGCTACACCTTC
TRBV20-1,many,NA,TRBJ1-1,CSARSPTLNTEAFF,TGCAGTGCTAGAAGCCCGACACTGAACACTGAAGCTTTCTTT
TRBV7-9,few,NA,TRBJ2-6,CASSPQSLALGANVLTF,TGTGCCAGCAGCCCTCAGAGCTTGGCTTTGGGGGCCAACGTCCTGACTTTC
TRBV6-6,many,NA,TRBJ2-2,CASSYGRGELFF,TGTGCCAGCAGTTACGGGAGAGGGGAGCTGTTTTTT
TRBV4-3,NA,NA,TRBJ1-2,CASSQESGAGYTF,TGCGCCAGCAGCCAAGAGAGTGGGGCTGGCTACACCTTC
TRBV6-5,NA,TRBD2,TRBJ2-1,CASSYRLAGAPWNEQFF,TGTGCCAGCAGTTACCGACTAGCGGGAGCTCCTTGGAATGAGCAGTTCTTC
TRBV12-3/TRBV12-4,many,NA,TRBJ2-2,CASLPYLGNPNTGELFF,TGTGCCAGCCTGCCTTACCTAGGGAACCCGAACACCGGGGAGCTGTTTTTT
TRBV27,many,NA,TRBJ1-6,CASSFPRRGSPLHF,TGTGCCAGCAGTTTTCCGCGGCGTGGATCACCCCTCCACTTT
TRBV10-2,few,NA,TRBJ1-1,CASSGRQTYTEAFF,TGCGCCAGCAGTGGAAGACAGACCTACACTGAAGCTTTCTTT
TRBV12-5,NA,TRBD1,TRBJ2-5,CASGTGTVQETQYF,TGTGCTAGTGGGACCGGGACAGTCCAAGAGACCCAGTACTTC
TRBV6-5,few,NA,TRBJ1-4,CASSSGLSEKLFF,TGTGCCAGCAGTTCGGGGCTTAGCGAAAAACTGTTTTTT
TRBV5-1,many,NA,TRBJ1-4,CASSLGAVDNEKLFF,TGCGCCAGCAGCTTGGGGGCAGTTGATAATGAAAAACTGTTTTTT
TRBV27,many,TRBD2,TRBJ2-1,CASSLRLAGNEQFF,TGTGCCAGCAGTTTAAGACTAGCGGGCAATGAGCAGTTCTTC
TRBV20-1,NA,NA,TRBJ1-6,CSATIPGSSYNSPLHF,TGCAGTGCGACGATCCCGGGGAGCTCCTATAATTCACCCCTCCACTTT